The 15 T cell receptor beta chains below were found in one sample sequenced in a study of blood T cell repertoires in COVID-19. Some clones are missing from TCRdb's copy, which holds only in-frame ones; the method was immunoSEQ multiplex PCR. Of 57,000 or so clones listed, less than 80% are singletons. The sequenced material came from peripheral blood. All receptors come from a man between 60 and 70 years old with acute or convalescent COVID-19.

The CDR3 protein is CATSDSRLAGVSYEQYF. DNA of the CDR3: TGTGCCACCAGTGACAGCCGACTAGCGGGGGTTTCCTACGAGCAGTACTTC. The chain joins TRBV24-1 to TRBJ2-7; TRBD2 agrees at 12 bases. V shed 4 bases, J shed 1 base, and the junction held 7 bases outside the gene matches. Germline V gives CDR1 KGHDR, CDR2 SFDVKD. The CDR3 covers 17 residues.

The V call is TRBV30, the J call TRBJ2-5, with 7 bases identical to TRBD1. The CDR3 contains 15 residues. CDR1 and CDR2 (germline): GTSNPN, SVGIG (reference sequence). V was clipped by 3 bases and J by 5 bases; unmatched bases: 12. CDR3 sequence: CAWRRGGKRKETQYF. The CDR3 bases are TGTGCCTGGAGACGAGGGGGCAAGAGGAAGGAGACCCAGTACTTC.

The rearrangement uses TRBV29-1 and TRBJ2-7; 7 bases match TRBD1. The CDR3 covers 12 residues. With 4 bases clipped from V and 2 bases from J, the junction kept 2 bases outside the gene matches. Germline assignment: CDR1 SQVTM and CDR2 ANQGSEA. CDR3: CSVAGTAYEQYF. For the CDR3, the DNA is TGCAGCGTTGCCGGGACAGCCTACGAGCAGTACTTC.

The chain couples TRBV5-4 to TRBJ2-7; TRBD1 is a possible D gene (6 bases). This CDR3 has 14 residues. Germline V CDR1 and CDR2: SGHNT, YYREEE (reference sequence). V was trimmed by 1 base and J by 4 bases, leaving 12 bases between them. CDR3 in amino acids: CASSLTLGAYEQYF. Here the CDR3 DNA reads TGTGCCAGCAGCTTGACCTTGGGGGCTTACGAGCAGTACTTC.

V and J are TRBV9 and TRBJ2-1, with TRBD2 matching over 7 bases. CDR1 and CDR2 (germline): SGDLS, YYNGEE. The CDR3 has 14 residues. The V gene end was trimmed by 3 bases and the J gene end by 6 bases; junction bases not matched to a gene: 6. The CDR3 DNA reads TGTGCCAGCAGCGACTGGACTAGTCCCAATGAGCAGTTCTTC. Protein sequence: CASSDWTSPNEQFF.

This chain joins TRBV3-1 (or the pseudogene TRBV3-2) and TRBJ2-7; possible D gene TRBD1, 7 bases. Trimming shortened V by 2 bases and J by 3 bases, and 14 bases separated the two germline ends. The germline V gene encodes CDR1 LGHDT and CDR2 YNNKEL (reference sequence). The CDR3 is 15 amino acids. The CDR3: CASSQRQGGIYEQYF. CDR3 bases: TGTGCCAGCAGCCAACGACAGGGCGGGATCTACGAGCAGTACTTC.

The V call is TRBV5-1, the J call TRBJ2-2; 16 nucleotides align to TRBD2. Trimming removed 3 bases from V and 0 bases from J; junction bases left unmatched: 2. CDR3 length: 18 residues. Germline CDR1 SGHRS, CDR2 YFSETQ. CDR3: CASSSGLAGGANTGELFF. The CDR3 DNA reads as TGCGCCAGCAGCTCGGGACTAGCGGGAGGGGCGAACACCGGGGAGCTGTTTTTT.

This sequence joins TRBV7-3 and TRBJ2-4, with 11 bases identical to TRBD2. The CDR3 contains 16 residues. V shed 5 bases and J 5 bases; nucleotides not matched to a gene: 8. Germline loops: CDR1 SGHTA, CDR2 FQGTGA. This CDR3 reads CASSLSTSGRENIQYF. The CDR3 DNA follows: TGTGCCAGCAGCCTCTCCACTAGCGGGAGAGAAAACATTCAGTACTTC.

The V and J genes are TRBV28 and TRBJ2-3, with a possible D match to TRBD1 (6 bases). Germline CDR1 reads MDHEN; CDR2 reads SYDVKM. The CDR3 is 13 residues long. V was cut by 7 bases and J by 6 bases, with 14 bases left in between. CDR3 sequence reads: CASNGGTMDTQYF. As DNA, the CDR3 is TGTGCCAGCAATGGGGGCACAATGGATACGCAGTATTTT.

The J gene is TRBJ1-2, the V gene TRBV11-2; 8 bases map to TRBD1. V gave up 5 bases and J gave up 3 bases; unmatched junction bases: 2. This CDR3 is built from 13 residues. Germline values: CDR1 SGHAT, CDR2 FQNNGV. The CDR3 DNA is TGTGCCAGCAGCCCGGACAGGGACTATGGCTACACCTTC. This gives the protein CASSPDRDYGYTF.

This clone was counted a few times. This rearrangement joins TRBV4-3 to TRBJ2-3; D may be TRBD1 (7 bases). V lost 4 bases and J lost 2, with 13 bases in between. The CDR3 is 15 amino acids. Germline V CDR1 and CDR2: LGHNA, YSLEER. In DNA, the CDR3 is TGCGCCAGCAGCCCGCGGGACAGCAACACAGATACGCAGTATTTT. Protein sequence: CASSPRDSNTDTQYF.

The chain joins TRBV5-1 to TRBJ1-2; D possibly corresponds to TRBD1 (6 bases). Trimming took off 0 bases at V and 6 bases at J, with 9 bases between the two ends. The germline V gene encodes CDR1 SGHRS and CDR2 YFSETQ. This CDR3 contains 13 residues. The CDR3 is CASSLGQVNGYTF. Here the CDR3 DNA reads TGCGCCAGCAGCTTGGGACAGGTGAATGGCTACACCTTC.

This clone was seen more than once but under ten times. The CDR3 here is CASSLGTGGNEQYF. The CDR3 DNA reads as TGTGCCAGCAGTCTCGGGACAGGGGGGAACGAGCAGTACTTC. The V gene is TRBV27, the J gene TRBJ2-7; TRBD1 matches 11 bases. The CDR3 contains 14 residues. CDR1 and CDR2 (germline): MNHEY, SMNVEV (reference sequence). Trimming took 5 bases from V and 5 from J; bases not matched to a gene: 5.

This rearrangement joins TRBV13 to TRBJ1-1; D is ambiguous. V lost 11 bases and J lost 6, with 19 bases in between. The germline V gene encodes CDR1 PRHDT and CDR2 FYEKMQ (reference sequence). CDR3 length equals 13 residues. Written as DNA, the CDR3 is TGTGCCGGAGGCGACGGCCTGCGGGCTGAAGCTTTCTTT. It codes for CAGGDGLRAEAFF.

The V and J genes are TRBV15 and TRBJ2-1, with 9 bases identical to TRBD2. Trimming cost V 7 bases and J 4 bases; bases outside gene matches: 2. Germline CDR1 LNHNV, CDR2 YYDKDF (reference sequence). The CDR3 totals 13 residues. The CDR3 region has the DNA TGTGCCACCACTAGCGGGGAGTACAATGAGCAGTTCTTC. It codes for CATTSGEYNEQFF.